This passage covers 26 T cell receptor beta chains from one sample sequenced in a study of T cell repertoires in cytomegalovirus infection. TCRdb reprocessed the reads via MiXCR and lists one record per CDR3 protein. Among about 83,000 distinct CDR3 sequences, about 24% were seen once, and the ten largest hold 50%. No antigen has been identified for these receptors. The sample consisted of CD8+ T cells from cultured PBMCs, taken from culture after CMV antigen stimulation. The receptors were gathered from a human donor in good health (CMV status not recorded). Some clones in this sample may be carry-over from other donors' samples.

The chain is built from TRBV6-5 and TRBJ2-2; TRBD2 aligns across 14 bases. Trimming removed 6 bases from V and 5 bases from J; junction bases left unmatched: 14. Germline V gene sequence: CDR1 MNHEY, CDR2 SVGAGI. The CDR3 runs 19 residues. This CDR3 reads CASSLEWGLAGVETGELFF. The CDR3 nucleotides are TGTGCCAGCAGCCTCGAATGGGGACTAGCGGGAGTCGAGACCGGGGAGCTGTTTTTT.

This clonotype was recorded at least ten times. This sequence joins TRBV28 and TRBJ2-3; the D gene is possibly TRBD1 (5 bases). Germline values: CDR1 MDHEN, CDR2 SYDVKM. The CDR3 spans 15 residues. The germline V and J ends were trimmed by 3 bases and 6 bases, with 16 bases remaining between them. CDR3 sequence (DNA): TGTGCCAGCAGTTTTTCAGCAGGGTTATCCGATACGCAGTATTTT. Translated: CASSFSAGLSDTQYF.

The chain recombines TRBV5-4 with TRBJ1-1; 8 nucleotides line up with TRBD1. The CDR3 is 13 residues long. The germline V gene has CDR1 SGHNT and CDR2 YYREEE (reference sequence). The junction had 6 bases not matched to a gene; V was cut back by 3 bases and J by 8 bases. CDR3 protein: CASSSAQGVEAFF. As DNA, the CDR3 is TGTGCCAGCAGCTCTGCACAGGGGGTCGAAGCTTTCTTT.

The J gene is TRBJ2-4, the V gene TRBV2, with 12 positions matching TRBD2. The CDR3 is 14 residues long. CDR1 is SNHLY and CDR2 is FYNNEI in the germline V gene. Unmatched junction bases numbered 4, after V lost 8 bases and J lost 5 bases. The CDR3 DNA sequence: TGTGCCAGCCTCCGGACTAGCGGGGAAAACATTCAGTACTTC. It yields the protein CASLRTSGENIQYF.

This clonotype was counted once. A read error is likely, as this CDR3 ends without the conserved phenylalanine or tryptophan. V gene TRBV4-3 combines with J gene TRBJ2-7, with 12 nucleotides matching TRBD1. Germline V gene data show CDR1 as LGHNA and CDR2 as YSLEER. The V segment lost 0 bases and the J segment 5 bases; nucleotides outside the gene matches: 8. CDR3 length: 17 residues. CDR3 protein: CASSQDLGGQGAHEQYS. For the CDR3, the DNA is TGCGCCAGCAGCCAAGATCTGGGGGGACAGGGGGCGCACGAGCAGTACTCC.

The genes are TRBV9 and TRBJ1-1; D remains ambiguous. Germline CDR1 is SGDLS and CDR2 is YYNGEE. This CDR3 is 14 amino acids long. V lost 3 bases, J lost 7 bases, and 16 bases lay in between. The CDR3 nucleotides read TGTGCCAGCAGCGACCGAGCGGACGGTGGTGAAGCTTTCTTT. This translates into CASSDRADGGEAFF.

The chain joins TRBV28 to TRBJ2-2; D gene ambiguous. Germline V gene data show CDR1 as MDHEN and CDR2 as SYDVKM. This CDR3 is built from 10 residues. CDR3 protein: CGVGTGELFF. DNA for the CDR3: TGTGGTGTTGGCACCGGGGAGCTGTTTTTT.

The chain couples TRBV4-1 to TRBJ1-1; 8 nucleotides line up with TRBD1. With V trimmed by 1 base and J by 0 bases, 7 bases remained unmatched. The germline gives CDR1 MGHRA, CDR2 YSYEKL. The CDR3 length is 17 residues. The CDR3 DNA follows: TGCGCCAGCAGCCAAGTCGGGCAGGGGGCATTGAACACTGAAGCTTTCTTT. Translation: CASSQVGQGALNTEAFF.

The V gene is TRBV19, the J gene TRBJ1-1, with a weak D call TRBD1 (6 bases). The CDR3 covers 15 residues. From germline, CDR1 is LNHDA and CDR2 SQIVND (reference sequence). Deletions cut 1 base from V and 3 bases from J, with 12 bases between. The CDR3 is CASSIATGADTEAFF. CDR3 DNA: TGTGCCAGTAGTATAGCGACAGGCGCGGACACTGAAGCTTTCTTT.

The CDR3 DNA is TGTGCCAGTAGTCGCGGGGACTACAGCCAAGAGACCCAGTACTTC. Translated: CASSRGDYSQETQYF. J is TRBJ2-5 and V is TRBV19, with 7 bases fitting TRBD2. The germline V gene has CDR1 LNHDA and CDR2 SQIVND (reference sequence). This CDR3 comprises 15 residues. After removal of 5 bases from V and 1 base from J, the junction contained 7 bases not matched to a gene.

This clonotype was counted a few times. The chain employs TRBV20-1 and TRBJ2-1, with 10 bases identical to TRBD2. The junction had 7 bases not matched to a gene; V was cut back by 0 bases and J by 8 bases. CDR1 and CDR2 from the germline V gene are DFQATT and SNEGSKA (reference sequence). The CDR3 spans 15 residues. The chain's CDR3 is CSARDRASGGHEQFF. Here the CDR3 DNA reads TGCAGTGCTAGAGATCGGGCTAGCGGGGGCCATGAGCAGTTCTTC.

This clonotype occurred many times. The genes are TRBV6-4 and TRBJ2-1; D possibly matches TRBD1 or TRBD2 (5 bases each). Trimming shortened V by 0 bases and J by 7 bases, and 13 bases separated the two germline ends. This CDR3 is 15 amino acids long. In germline, CDR1 is MRHNA, CDR2 SNTAGT. The CDR3 DNA reads as TGTGCCAGCAGTGACTCCGGGACCCCGGGGAATGAGCAGTTCTTC. Amino acid sequence: CASSDSGTPGNEQFF.

The chain is built from TRBV10-2 and TRBJ2-7, with D possibly matching TRBD1 (5 bases). The CDR3 runs to 15 residues. The germline V gene has CDR1 WSHSY and CDR2 SAAADI. With 0 bases removed from V and 4 bases from J, the gap between germline ends came to 13 bases. CDR3 sequence: CASSESGQGLYEQYF. The CDR3 DNA sequence: TGCGCCAGCAGTGAGTCGGGGCAGGGATTGTACGAGCAGTACTTC.

Worth noting for this clonotype: One base away lies a much larger clone, so this may be a sequencing read error. The chain couples TRBV7-3 to TRBJ2-2, with D perhaps TRBD1 or TRBD2 (5 bases each). The CDR3 is 17 residues long. Germline V gene sequence: CDR1 SGHTA, CDR2 FQGTGA. Here the CDR3 DNA reads TGTGCCAGCAGCCGAAACCCCCCAGGGAGTGGAGCCGGGGAGCTGTATTTT. Translation gives CASSRNPPGSGAGELYF.

This chain links TRBV28 with TRBJ1-5; 7 bases match TRBD1. The CDR3 consists of 15 residues. Trimming cost V 4 bases and J 4 bases; bases outside gene matches: 7. Germline V gene sequence: CDR1 MDHEN, CDR2 SYDVKM. The CDR3 region is CASSSRGRVNQPQHF. The CDR3 DNA follows: TGTGCCAGCAGTTCTAGGGGGCGGGTAAATCAGCCCCAGCATTTT.

The rearrangement links TRBV12-3 or TRBV12-4 to TRBJ1-1; D gene ambiguous. This CDR3 region has 13 residues. The V end was cut by 6 bases, the J end by 5 bases, with 13 bases between. CDR3 DNA: TGTGCCAGCAGCCCTCGGTCTGGAACTGAAGCTTTCTTT. Protein: CASSPRSGTEAFF.

The chain combines TRBV11-2 with TRBJ2-5; TRBD2 is a possible D gene (5 bases). The CDR3 is 16 amino acids. V shed 5 bases and J shed 4 bases, with 20 bases lying between them. Germline V CDR1 and CDR2: SGHAT, FQNNGV. The CDR3 DNA follows: TGTGCCAGCAGCCCGCCCGCCGGGCCGGAGGTAGAGACCCAGTACTTC. It specifies CASSPPAGPEVETQYF.

At least ten counts were recorded for this clonotype. This sequence joins TRBV7-9 and TRBJ1-5; no clear D gene. Trimming cost V 3 bases and J 0 bases, with 6 bases left between them. In germline, CDR1 is SEHNR, CDR2 FQNEAQ (reference sequence). This CDR3 is built from 14 residues. The CDR3 is CASSLVSSNQPQHF. In nucleotides, the CDR3 is TGTGCCAGCAGCTTGGTTAGTAGCAATCAGCCCCAGCATTTT. Based on the CDR3 plus reference TRBV7-9 and TRBJ1-5, the full variable domain is DTGVSQNPRHKITKRGQNVTFRCDPISEHNRLYWYRQTLGQGPEFLTYFQNEAQLEKSRLLSDRFSAERPKGSFSTLEIQRTEQGDSAMYLCASSLVSSNQPQHFGDGTRLSIL.

This clonotype was counted at least ten times. The J gene is TRBJ2-5, the V gene TRBV6-1; no firm D call. The CDR3 length is 15 residues. CDR1 MNHNS and CDR2 SASEGT come from the germline V gene. V lost 2 bases to trimming and J lost 2 bases, with 12 bases between them. Written as DNA, the CDR3 is TGTGCCAGCAGTGAAAGGCCTCGGGTGCAAGAGACCCAGTACTTC. Amino acids: CASSERPRVQETQYF.

This clonotype appeared many times. This chain connects TRBV28 to TRBJ1-5, with D uncertain. There are 13 residues in the CDR3. Trimming cost V 6 bases and J 4 bases, with 10 bases left between them. Germline CDR1 and CDR2: MDHEN and SYDVKM. The CDR3 loop is CASSVVRNQPQHF. CDR3 sequence (DNA): TGTGCCAGCAGCGTCGTCAGAAATCAGCCCCAGCATTTT.

The chain employs TRBV7-6 and TRBJ1-2; perhaps TRBD1 as D (6 bases). The CDR3 loop spans 12 amino acids. CDR1 SGHVS and CDR2 FNYEAQ come from the germline V gene. This CDR3 is CVDGGLGYGYTF. CDR3 sequence (DNA): TGTGTCGACGGGGGCCTAGGCTATGGCTACACCTTC.

The chain recombines TRBV6-2 or TRBV6-3 with TRBJ1-3; D gene unclear. CDR1 MNHEY and CDR2 SVGEGT come from the germline V gene. This CDR3 spans 11 amino acids. Between the trimmed V and J ends, which lost 7 bases and 0 bases, there was a span of 1 base. For the CDR3, the DNA is TGTGCCAGCACCTCTGGAAACACCATATATTTT. Encoded protein: CASTSGNTIYF.

This clonotype came up many times. The chain carries TRBV10-3 and TRBJ2-7; 10 nucleotides agree with TRBD1. Germline V gene sequence: CDR1 ENHRY, CDR2 SYGVKD. Trimming at V came to 8 bases and at J to 5 bases, leaving 9 bases not matched to a gene. This CDR3 comprises 14 residues. CDR3 in amino acids: CAISTGTGAHEQYF. DNA of the CDR3: TGTGCCATCTCCACCGGGACAGGGGCCCACGAGCAGTACTTC.

This clonotype was recorded at least ten times. The V call is TRBV5-6, the J call TRBJ1-1, with 7 bases aligning to TRBD1. Looked up from germline, CDR1 is SGHDT and CDR2 is YYEEEE. The CDR3 contains 14 residues. V lost 0 bases to trimming and J lost 4 bases; unmatched junction nucleotides: 3. In nucleotides, the CDR3 is TGTGCCAGCAGCTTGGCAGGGGGGCCCACTGAAGCTTTCTTT. Translation gives CASSLAGGPTEAFF.

This clonotype was recorded many times. The chain carries TRBV4-3 and TRBJ2-1, with 10 bases fitting TRBD2. The V gene end was trimmed by 5 bases and the J gene end by 5 bases; junction bases not matched to a gene: 6. The CDR3 loop spans 15 amino acids. Germline CDR1 reads LGHNA; CDR2 reads YSLEER. The CDR3 sequence is CASSLGLADNNEQFF. The CDR3 bases are TGCGCCAGCAGCTTAGGACTAGCGGACAACAATGAGCAGTTCTTC.

The chain is built from TRBV6-1 and TRBJ2-7; possible D gene TRBD2, 7 bases. The CDR3 runs 15 residues. The V end was cut by 4 bases, the J end by 0 bases, with 13 bases between. Germline V gives CDR1 MNHNS, CDR2 SASEGT. In DNA form, the CDR3 reads TGTGCCAGCAGTGGCGGGGGACAAATCTCCTACGAGCAGTACGTC. Its translation: CASSGGGQISYEQYV.